The T cell receptor beta chain described here comes from a study of blood T cell repertoires in COVID-19 (dated by TCRdb to about 2020). Study-wide context: Samples from collaborators originated in the United States, Italy and Spain and spanned both the acute and convalescent phases of COVID-19. HLA class I and class II types, where available, came from metadata supplied by the sample provider rather than from assay-based typing. Sample metadata almost always included a de-identified subject ID, COVID-19 status, age in years and sex. The prospective study material was composed of cDNA or gDNA derived from T cells, B-cell-depleted T cells, or PBMCs. The samples were drawn from two sources: the first 160 participants of the ongoing ImmuneRACE study, and over 950 subjects contributed by 6 global collaborators. Deeply sampled blood TCRbeta repertoires from subjects exposed to, actively infected with, or recovered from COVID-19 were included in the dataset. The repertoires were made available in a free public database intended to serve as a resource for research on the immune response to SARS-CoV-2.

The collaborating institutions used their own protocols to collect whole blood in K2EDTA tubes. For TCRbeta analysis, collaborator samples were shipped as frozen whole blood, as isolated PBMCs, or as DNA extracted from either sample type. TCRbeta CDR3 regions were amplified from genomic DNA by means of the immunoSEQ Assay, a bias-controlled multiplex PCR. The study's processing was this. The number of nucleated cells in each sample was estimated by amplification of reference gene primers within the assay. Sequence reads were collapsed and filtered to measure the absolute abundance of every unique TCRbeta CDR3 rearrangement. For each sample, productive Simpson clonality was calculated as the square root of Simpson's diversity index across productive rearrangements. Sourced from immuneACCESS, this table was stored by TCRdb with only in-frame sequences that have V and J called. A share of the clones is absent; for the studies checked, an unresolved V gene accounts for under half, and the remainder has no known explanation. The V and J calls and clone size were taken over from that table, and D and trimming were inferred from the DNA. This sample is represented by roughly 51,000 clones; roughly nine tenths of them were singletons. About 7.3% of the sample is held by the ten biggest clonotypes.

Results the study describes overall, beyond this receptor: Clinical and demographic metadata were provided uncurated, with the amount varying by source and participant.

In the case of this clone: Its cognate antigen has yet to be identified. No base quality information exists; no much larger clone differs at one position.

V lost 0 bases and J lost 5 bases; the stretch between them is 8 bases long. CDR1 and CDR2, per the germline V gene, are SGHTS and YDEGEE. There are 14 amino acids in the CDR3, from cysteine to phenylalanine inclusive. Solely the CDR3 DNA is kept, with 42 bases framed from the first base. This TCR derives from a woman in her fifties or sixties with active or convalescent COVID-19. The sequenced sample consisted of peripheral blood. The V and J genes are TRBV5-8 and TRBJ1-4; no D gene call is confident. The CDR3 loop reads CASSLGQRNEKLFF. Read as DNA, the sequence is TGTGCCAGCAGCTTGGGTCAGCGAAATGAAAAACTGTTTTTT.